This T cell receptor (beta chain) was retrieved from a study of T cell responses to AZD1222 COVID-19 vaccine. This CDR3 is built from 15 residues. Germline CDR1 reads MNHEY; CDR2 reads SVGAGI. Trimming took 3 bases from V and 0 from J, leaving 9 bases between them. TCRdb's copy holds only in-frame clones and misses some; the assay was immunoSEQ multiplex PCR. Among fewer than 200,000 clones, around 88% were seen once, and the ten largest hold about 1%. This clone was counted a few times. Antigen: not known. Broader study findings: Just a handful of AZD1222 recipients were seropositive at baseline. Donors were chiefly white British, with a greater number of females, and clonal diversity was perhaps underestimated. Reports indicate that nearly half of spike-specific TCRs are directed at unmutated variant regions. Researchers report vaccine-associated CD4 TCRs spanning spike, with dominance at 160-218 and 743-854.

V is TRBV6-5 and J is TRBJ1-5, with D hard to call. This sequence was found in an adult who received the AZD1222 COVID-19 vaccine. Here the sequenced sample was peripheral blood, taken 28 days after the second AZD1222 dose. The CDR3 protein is CASSYGQNSNQPQHF. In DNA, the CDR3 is TGTGCCAGCAGTTATGGCCAGAATAGCAATCAGCCCCAGCATTTT.